Listed below are T cell receptor beta chains from one sample, sequenced in a study of cytomegalovirus exposure and HLA in healthy donors. Profiling relied on immunoSEQ multiplex PCR, and the TCRdb table lists in-frame clones only, not all of them. The sample lists about 140,000 clones, over 75% occurring once. Sequencing input: PBMCs. These receptors all come from a woman aged 40 to 50 in good health and CMV-seronegative. CDR3s include the opening cysteine and the closing phenylalanine or tryptophan. The D gene is left open where the match is weak. Part of the rows lack a size; the others show once, few, many or a class for expanded clones.

cdr3_nt: TGTGCCAGCAGCTTAGGAGGGATGAACACTGAAGCTTTCTTT; cdr3_aa: CASSLGGMNTEAFF; d_call: .; v_call: TRBV7-2; j_call: TRBJ1-1; clone_size: few
cdr3_nt: TGTGCCAGCAGTGACCAATTACAGGGGAGCCAAGAGACCCAGTACTTC; cdr3_aa: CASSDQLQGSQETQYF; d_call: TRBD1; v_call: TRBV28; j_call: TRBJ2-5; clone_size: .
cdr3_nt: TGTGCCTGGAGTCCAGGGAATAGCTACGAGCAGTACTTC; cdr3_aa: CAWSPGNSYEQYF; d_call: .; v_call: TRBV30; j_call: TRBJ2-7; clone_size: .
cdr3_nt: TGTGCCAGCAGCTTACTAGCGGGAGGGGTGGGAGAGCAGTTCTTC; cdr3_aa: CASSLLAGGVGEQFF; d_call: TRBD2; v_call: TRBV7-9; j_call: TRBJ2-1; clone_size: .
cdr3_nt: TGTGCCAGCAACCCGGGACAGGGGGACGAGCAGTACTTC; cdr3_aa: CASNPGQGDEQYF; d_call: TRBD1; v_call: TRBV6-1; j_call: TRBJ2-7; clone_size: .
cdr3_nt: TGTGCCAGCAGCGGGGGACAGGGCAATCAGCCCCAGCATTTT; cdr3_aa: CASSGGQGNQPQHF; d_call: TRBD1; v_call: TRBV6-1; j_call: TRBJ1-5; clone_size: .
cdr3_nt: TGTGCCATCGCTGGTACGCTAGCGGCATCCTACGAGCAGTACTTC; cdr3_aa: CAIAGTLAASYEQYF; d_call: TRBD2; v_call: TRBV10-3; j_call: TRBJ2-7; clone_size: .
cdr3_nt: TGCGCCAGCAGCTTGGCCTCCCAAGGAGAAGAGACCCAGTACTTC; cdr3_aa: CASSLASQGEETQYF; d_call: .; v_call: TRBV5-1; j_call: TRBJ2-5; clone_size: .
cdr3_nt: TGTGCCAGCAGCACGACAGTTTCCTACAATGAGCAGTTCTTC; cdr3_aa: CASSTTVSYNEQFF; d_call: .; v_call: TRBV7-2; j_call: TRBJ2-1; clone_size: .
cdr3_nt: TGCGCCAGCAGCGGACTAGCGGGAGAAGAGACCCAGTACTTC; cdr3_aa: CASSGLAGEETQYF; d_call: TRBD2; v_call: TRBV5-1; j_call: TRBJ2-5; clone_size: .